Shown below are 29 T cell receptor beta chains from a single sample sequenced in a study of blood T cell repertoires in COVID-19. Using immunoSEQ multiplex PCR, the repertoire was profiled, and TCRdb retains in-frame clones only, with some absent. The table records over 75,000 clones, almost 90% of them present only once. Sequenced sample: peripheral blood. Every receptor here comes from a man over 45 with COVID-19, enrolled during active disease.

The J gene is TRBJ1-2, the V gene TRBV2, with 10 nucleotides matching TRBD1. The CDR3 is made up of 13 amino acids. Germline CDR1 reads SNHLY; CDR2 reads FYNNEI. Trimming took 8 bases from V and 2 from J; bases not matched to a gene: 2. The CDR3 is CASAGQGNYGYTF. For the CDR3, the DNA is TGTGCCAGCGCGGGACAGGGGAACTATGGCTACACCTTC.

The V call is TRBV10-1, the J call TRBJ2-2; D might be TRBD1 (5 bases). Germline values: CDR1 WNHNN, CDR2 SYGVQD (reference sequence). Deletions cut 2 bases from V and 5 bases from J, with 6 bases between. This CDR3 is built from 13 residues. CDR3 region: CASSETGTGELFF. In nucleotides, the CDR3 is TGCGCCAGCAGTGAGACAGGAACCGGGGAGCTGTTTTTT.

This chain uses TRBV5-4 with TRBJ2-2; D perhaps matches TRBD1 (5 bases). CDR3 length: 14 residues. Germline V lookup: CDR1 SGHNT, CDR2 YYREEE (reference sequence). V lost 4 bases, J lost 13 bases, and 20 bases lay in between. This CDR3 reads CASSQKDDSRWLFF. The DNA for the CDR3 is TGTGCCAGCAGCCAGAAGGACGACAGCCGATGGCTGTTTTTT.

This sequence joins TRBV4-2 and TRBJ2-7, with a possible D match to TRBD2 (5 bases). The CDR3 runs 15 residues. Trimming shortened V by 0 bases and J by 2 bases, and 11 bases separated the two germline ends. Germline-derived CDR1 and CDR2 are LGHNA and YNFKEQ. CDR3 region: CASSQDFRETYEQYF. CDR3 nucleotide sequence: TGTGCCAGCAGCCAAGATTTCCGGGAAACCTACGAGCAGTACTTC.

The chain employs TRBV6-5 and TRBJ1-2; 8 bases line up with TRBD1. J gave up 8 bases and V 7 bases, and 15 bases lay outside the gene matches. This CDR3 contains 15 residues. Per germline, CDR1 MNHEY and CDR2 SVGAGI. CDR3 residues: CASTQRDRSASGYTF. Here the CDR3 DNA reads TGTGCCAGCACCCAAAGGGACAGGTCGGCTAGCGGCTACACCTTC.

V and J are TRBV5-1 and TRBJ1-4; tentatively, D is TRBD1 (5 bases). Trimming stripped 3 bases from V and 8 bases from J, with 17 bases between. The CDR3 covers 15 residues. Germline loops: CDR1 SGHRS, CDR2 YFSETQ. This CDR3 reads CASSWGGEGTEKLFF. The CDR3 region has the DNA TGCGCCAGCAGCTGGGGTGGGGAGGGGACGGAAAAACTGTTTTTT. The whole variable domain, filled in from reference TRBV5-1 and TRBJ1-4, reads KAGVTQTPRYLIKTRGQQVTLSCSPISGHRSVSWYQQTPGQGLQFLFEYFSETQRNKGNFPGRFSGRQFSNSRSEMNVSTLELGDSALYLCASSWGGEGTEKLFFGSGTQLSVL.

V and J are TRBV5-1 and TRBJ2-7; a possible D gene is TRBD2 (5 bases). Trimming removed 9 bases from V and 0 bases from J, with 19 bases in between. Germline CDR1 is SGHRS and CDR2 is YFSETQ. The CDR3 has 15 amino acids. CDR3 sequence reads: CAIPPMGVPSYEQYF. Written as DNA, the CDR3 is TGCGCCATCCCCCCCATGGGAGTGCCCTCCTACGAGCAGTACTTC. Combining the CDR3 with reference TRBV5-1 and TRBJ2-7 gives the whole variable domain KAGVTQTPRYLIKTRGQQVTLSCSPISGHRSVSWYQQTPGQGLQFLFEYFSETQRNKGNFPGRFSGRQFSNSRSEMNVSTLELGDSALYLCAIPPMGVPSYEQYFGPGTRLTVT.

The CDR3 sequence: CASSGGLAVGELFF. The CDR3 DNA reads TGTGCCAGCAGCGGGGGACTAGCGGTCGGGGAGCTGTTTTTT. This chain uses TRBV5-6 with TRBJ2-2, with 11 bases matching TRBD2. This CDR3 comprises 14 residues. Germline CDR1 SGHDT, CDR2 YYEEEE. Trimming cost V 4 bases and J 7 bases; bases outside gene matches: 3.

The chain uses TRBV7-8 and TRBJ1-4, with D maybe TRBD1 (6 bases). This CDR3 spans 13 amino acids. In germline, CDR1 is SGHVS, CDR2 FQNEAQ. Trimming cost V 6 bases and J 4 bases, with 9 bases left between them. The CDR3 reads CASRGRGNEKLFF. In DNA, the CDR3 is TGTGCCAGCAGGGGCAGGGGTAATGAAAAACTGTTTTTT.

The J gene is TRBJ2-5, the V gene TRBV7-4; TRBD1 matches at 8 bases. CDR1 SGHVT and CDR2 SQSDAQ come from the germline V gene. The CDR3 length is 16 residues. J was trimmed by 4 bases and V by 5 bases; bases with no gene match: 12. The CDR3 here is CASSRDSGQGRETQYF. The CDR3 DNA sequence: TGTGCCAGCAGCCGAGACAGCGGACAGGGTCGAGAGACCCAGTACTTC.

The chain has TRBV3-1 (or the pseudogene TRBV3-2) and TRBJ2-3, with D possibly TRBD1 on 6 matching bases. Per germline, CDR1 LGHDT and CDR2 YNNKEL (reference sequence). CDR3 length equals 16 residues. With 2 bases removed from V and 2 bases from J, the gap between germline ends came to 14 bases. CDR3 DNA: TGTGCCAGCAGCCAACTTGTGGGGGCACCCACAGATACGCAGTATTTT. Amino acid sequence: CASSQLVGAPTDTQYF.

This chain links TRBV27 with TRBJ2-1; 13 positions match TRBD2. The J segment lost 10 bases and the V segment lost 5 bases, leaving 8 bases of the junction unmatched. CDR3 length: 15 residues. Germline lookup yields CDR1 MNHEY and CDR2 SMNVEV (reference sequence). CDR3 sequence: CASSTLAGGLGEQFF. CDR3 DNA: TGTGCCAGCAGTACACTAGCGGGGGGGCTTGGAGAGCAGTTCTTC.

This chain uses TRBV19 with TRBJ1-2, with D hard to call. Looked up from germline, CDR1 is LNHDA and CDR2 is SQIVND (reference sequence). There are 12 residues in the CDR3. V lost 5 bases to trimming and J lost 4 bases, with 8 bases between them. This CDR3 reads CASSPKSYGYTF. The CDR3, as DNA: TGTGCCAGTAGTCCCAAATCCTATGGCTACACCTTC.

V is TRBV2 and J is TRBJ2-1; D ambiguous. V lost 6 bases to trimming and J lost 4 bases, with 4 bases between them. Germline CDR1 reads SNHLY; CDR2 reads FYNNEI. The CDR3 spans 11 residues. CDR3 in DNA: TGTGCCAGCAGCCCTTACAATGAGCAGTTCTTC. This gives the protein CASSPYNEQFF.

V and J are TRBV19 and TRBJ1-4; tentative D call: TRBD1 (5 bases). The CDR3 length is 14 residues. With 7 bases removed from V and 5 bases from J, the gap between germline ends came to 14 bases. The germline V gene has CDR1 LNHDA and CDR2 SQIVND (reference sequence). This CDR3 is CASKENGGNEKLFF. CDR3 bases: TGTGCCAGTAAGGAGAACGGGGGAAATGAAAAACTGTTTTTT.

The chain joins TRBV5-5 to TRBJ1-1; D remains ambiguous. Trimming shortened V by 4 bases and J by 1 base, and 11 bases separated the two germline ends. Germline assignment: CDR1 SGHKS and CDR2 YYEKEE (reference sequence). This CDR3 comprises 14 residues. CDR3 nucleotides: TGTGCCAGCAGCCCCCTTACAGAGAACACTGAAGCTTTCTTT. Amino acids: CASSPLTENTEAFF.

This rearrangement joins TRBV18 to TRBJ1-5; 7 bases line up with TRBD1. V dropped 2 bases and J dropped 6; count of bases not matched to a gene: 7. CDR1 is KGHSH, CDR2 LQKENI, per germline. This CDR3 is 15 amino acids long. The CDR3 DNA reads as TGTGCCAGCTCACCAGAGGCAGGGGGAGGTCAGCCCCAGCATTTT. Protein sequence: CASSPEAGGGQPQHF.

The chain links TRBV7-9 to TRBJ1-4; no definite D call. Germline V CDR1 and CDR2: SEHNR, FQNEAQ (reference sequence). Between the trimmed V and J ends, which lost 5 bases and 8 bases, there was a span of 18 bases. This CDR3 spans 15 amino acids. CDR3 region: CASSATRGSKEKLFF. In DNA, the CDR3 is TGTGCCAGCAGCGCGACGCGGGGAAGTAAGGAAAAACTGTTTTTT.

The chain recombines TRBV11-1 with TRBJ1-4; TRBD1 agrees at 8 bases. From germline, CDR1 is SGHAT and CDR2 FQDESV (reference sequence). The CDR3 is made up of 16 amino acids. Trimming cost V 4 bases and J 6 bases; bases outside gene matches: 10. Written as DNA, the CDR3 is TGTGCCAGCAGCTCAACCTACGACAGGGGATATGAAAAACTGTTTTTT. Protein product: CASSSTYDRGYEKLFF.

CDR3 sequence reads: CASSPPGGLAALGAKNIQYF. DNA for the CDR3: TGTGCCAGCTCACCACCGGGTGGACTAGCGGCCCTGGGGGCCAAAAACATTCAGTACTTC. The genes are TRBV18 and TRBJ2-4; the match to TRBD2 covers 10 bases. The CDR3 length is 20 residues. J lost 1 base, V lost 0 bases, and 12 bases had no gene match. From germline, CDR1 is KGHSH and CDR2 LQKENI.

The chain couples TRBV28 to TRBJ1-1, with 10 bases that match TRBD1. The CDR3 consists of 15 residues. Trimming at V came to 7 bases and at J to 3 bases, leaving 8 bases not matched to a gene. Germline loops: CDR1 MDHEN, CDR2 SYDVKM. The chain's CDR3 is CASNRPGTGDTEAFF. In DNA form, the CDR3 reads TGTGCCAGCAACCGACCCGGGACAGGGGACACTGAAGCTTTCTTT.

The chain employs TRBV7-8 and TRBJ1-1; 8 bases agree with TRBD1. This CDR3 is 19 amino acids long. Germline V gives CDR1 SGHVS, CDR2 FQNEAQ. V trimming: 2 bases; J trimming: 3 bases; junction bases outside the gene matches: 17. The CDR3 here is CASSLRDAAGGASYTEAFF. The CDR3 region has the DNA TGTGCCAGCAGCTTACGAGACGCAGCAGGGGGCGCGTCTTACACTGAAGCTTTCTTT.

V and J are TRBV6-2 or TRBV6-3 and TRBJ1-5, with D possibly matching TRBD1 (6 bases). The CDR3 has 15 amino acids. V lost 2 bases, J lost 6 bases, and 14 bases lay in between. Germline loops: CDR1 MNHEY, CDR2 SVGEGT. CDR3 coding DNA: TGTGCCAGCAGTTACAGGGGGAACGGTGGTCAGCCCCAGCATTTT. Translating gives CASSYRGNGGQPQHF.

The chain has TRBV27 and TRBJ1-2; TRBD1 is a possible D gene (5 bases). This CDR3 has 14 amino acids. Germline lookup yields CDR1 MNHEY and CDR2 SMNVEV (reference sequence). V lost 3 bases and J 7 bases, leaving 15 bases between the germline ends. The CDR3 spells CASSFGGGIGGYTF. The CDR3 nucleotides are TGTGCCAGCAGTTTTGGGGGGGGTATTGGTGGCTACACCTTC.

The chain combines TRBV6-5 with TRBJ1-2, with 7 bases identical to TRBD1. This CDR3 has 14 amino acids. Germline values: CDR1 MNHEY, CDR2 SVGAGI. Trimming took 5 bases from V and 4 from J; bases not matched to a gene: 7. DNA of the CDR3: TGTGCCAGCAGTACTGTGCAGGGGGTCTATGGCTACACCTTC. It codes for CASSTVQGVYGYTF.

J is TRBJ1-2 and V is TRBV30; a possible D gene is TRBD1 (5 bases). CDR1 GTSNPN and CDR2 SVGIG come from the germline V gene (reference sequence). The germline V and J ends were trimmed by 8 bases and 4 bases, with 14 bases remaining between them. The CDR3 spans 12 residues. This CDR3 is CAGTGLGYGYTF. The CDR3, as DNA: TGTGCCGGTACAGGCCTGGGCTATGGCTACACCTTC.

The chain is built from TRBV5-1 and TRBJ2-1, with 8 bases aligning to TRBD1. Germline trimming cut 0 bases from V and 4 bases from J; bases unmatched to any gene: 6. Germline assignment: CDR1 SGHRS and CDR2 YFSETQ. This CDR3 comprises 16 residues. The CDR3 nucleotides are TGCGCCAGCAGCTTGGCAGGGGGCGGGCGGTACAATGAGCAGTTCTTC. Its translation is CASSLAGGGRYNEQFF.

The rearrangement joins TRBV2 to TRBJ1-6; D gene uncertain. The CDR3 sequence is 15 residues long. Trimming removed 8 bases from V and 7 bases from J, with 18 bases in between. The germline gives CDR1 SNHLY, CDR2 FYNNEI. CDR3 sequence (DNA): TGTGCCAGCGGCTCCAGTCCCGGGTGGAATTCACCCCTCCACTTT. This gives the protein CASGSSPGWNSPLHF.

The CDR3 region has the DNA TGTGCCAGCAGTTTATTAGCTAGCGGGCTCCACAATGAGCAGTTCTTC. Its translation is CASSLLASGLHNEQFF. This chain links TRBV27 with TRBJ2-1; TRBD2 matches 8 bases. Trimming took 1 base from V and 5 from J; bases not matched to a gene: 7. There are 16 residues in the CDR3. Germline CDR1 is MNHEY and CDR2 is SMNVEV (reference sequence).